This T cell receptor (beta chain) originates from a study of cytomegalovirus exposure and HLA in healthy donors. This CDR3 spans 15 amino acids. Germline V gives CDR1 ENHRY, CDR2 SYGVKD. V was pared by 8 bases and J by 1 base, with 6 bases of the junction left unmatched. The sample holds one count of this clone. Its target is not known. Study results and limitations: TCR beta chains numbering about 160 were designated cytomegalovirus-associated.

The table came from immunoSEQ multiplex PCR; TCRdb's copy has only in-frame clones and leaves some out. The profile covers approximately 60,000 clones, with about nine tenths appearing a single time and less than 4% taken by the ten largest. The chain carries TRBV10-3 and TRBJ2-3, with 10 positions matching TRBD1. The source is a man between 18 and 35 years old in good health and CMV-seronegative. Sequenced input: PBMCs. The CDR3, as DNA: TGTGCCATCGGGACCGGGACAGGGGGCACAGATACGCAGTATTTT. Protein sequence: CAIGTGTGGTDTQYF.